The 2 T cell receptor beta chains listed next were all sequenced from one sample in a study of CD8+CD57+ T cells in acquired aplastic anemia. Profiling of TCR beta VDJ combinations and CDR3 sequences used genomic DNA as template. TCRdb fed the reads into MiXCR, producing one record per CDR3 protein. The sample holds hundreds of thousands of distinct CDR3 sequences, 55% to 70% seen once. The sequencing input was sorted CD4+, CD8+, or CD8+CD57+ T cells (not recorded which) from PBMCs. The source is a human donor in good health, serving as a control.

This clonotype came up many times. This chain joins TRBV12-3 or TRBV12-4 and TRBJ1-4, with 10 bases identical to TRBD1. This CDR3 has 14 amino acids. Trimming at V came to 6 bases and at J to 4 bases, leaving 2 bases not matched to a gene. The CDR3 loop is CASRGTGDNEKLFF. CDR3 nucleotide sequence: TGTGCCAGCAGAGGGACAGGGGATAATGAAAAACTGTTTTTT.

This clonotype was counted at least ten times. The rearrangement joins TRBV30 to TRBJ1-5, with D perhaps TRBD1 (6 bases). Trimming shortened V by 2 bases and J by 1 base, and 15 bases separated the two germline ends. This CDR3 comprises 16 residues. The germline CDR1 and CDR2 sequences are GTSNPN and SVGIG (reference sequence). Here the CDR3 DNA reads TGTGCCTGGAGTCCGAGGGGGGACGGAAGCAATCAGCCCCAGCATTTT. Protein: CAWSPRGDGSNQPQHF.